One and the same sample provided the 29 T cell receptor beta chains below, sequenced in a study of blood T cell repertoires in COVID-19. Repertoires were generated with immunoSEQ multiplex PCR, while TCRdb's copy carries only in-frame clones and drops some. The data hold a few hundred thousand clones, with more than 75% observed a single time. The sequenced material came from PBMCs or T cells enriched from blood (not recorded which). All receptors come from a woman between 18 and 29 years old who had recovered from COVID-19.

V is TRBV6-5 and J is TRBJ1-3, with 7 bases matching TRBD1. The ends lost 0 bases at V and 0 bases at J; junction bases unmatched: 2. This CDR3 region has 16 residues. Germline V gene lookup returns CDR1 MNHEY and CDR2 SVGAGI. The CDR3 nucleotides read TGTGCCAGCAGTTACTCCGGACAGGCCTCTGGAAACACCATATATTTT. Protein product: CASSYSGQASGNTIYF.

The rearrangement joins TRBV7-9 to TRBJ1-2; tentatively, D is TRBD1 (6 bases). Trimming took 1 base from V and 3 from J, leaving 12 bases between them. This CDR3 region has 15 residues. Germline V gene lookup returns CDR1 SEHNR and CDR2 FQNEAQ (reference sequence). CDR3 loop: CASSLVSDSYYGYTF. CDR3 in DNA: TGTGCCAGCAGCTTAGTCTCGGACAGTTACTATGGCTACACCTTC.

CDR3 region: CASSLGAGLSTGYTF. Written as DNA, the CDR3 is TGTGCCAGCAGCTTAGGAGCAGGTCTATCGACCGGCTACACCTTC. This chain connects TRBV11-2 to TRBJ1-2; D is unclear. Trimming took off 1 base at V and 8 bases at J, with 17 bases between the two ends. CDR1 and CDR2 (germline): SGHAT, FQNNGV. The CDR3 runs to 15 residues.

This chain connects TRBV19 to TRBJ2-3, with 7 positions matching TRBD1. This CDR3 has 18 amino acids. V lost 0 bases and J lost 2; bases outside the gene matches: 11. From germline, CDR1 is LNHDA and CDR2 SQIVND (reference sequence). CDR3 region: CASSIDLPQGVVTDTQYF. The DNA of the CDR3 is TGTGCCAGTAGTATAGATCTCCCGCAGGGGGTGGTCACAGATACGCAGTATTTT.

The sample holds one count of this clone. The chain has TRBV29-1 and TRBJ2-2; D is possibly TRBD1 (6 bases). This CDR3 spans 13 amino acids. V shed 1 base and J shed 7 bases, with 10 bases lying between them. Germline V CDR1 and CDR2: SQVTM, ANQGSEA. CDR3 amino acids: CSVEVRGIGELFF. The CDR3 DNA reads as TGCAGCGTTGAAGTCAGGGGTATCGGGGAGCTGTTTTTT.

The chain is built from TRBV9 and TRBJ2-1, with 7 bases fitting TRBD1. Trimming at V came to 4 bases and at J to 7 bases, leaving 14 bases not matched to a gene. The CDR3 consists of 16 residues. CDR1 SGDLS and CDR2 YYNGEE come from the germline V gene. This CDR3 reads CASSPQTGLGKNEQFF. DNA of the CDR3: TGTGCCAGCAGCCCCCAGACAGGGCTAGGTAAAAATGAGCAGTTCTTC.

CDR3 in DNA: TGTGCCAGCAGTGACATGACAGGCCTCGCAACTAATGAAAAACTGTTTTTT. Translation: CASSDMTGLATNEKLFF. The chain recombines TRBV6-1 with TRBJ1-4; perhaps TRBD1 as D (6 bases). This CDR3 region has 17 residues. Germline-derived CDR1 and CDR2 are MNHNS and SASEGT. The V and J ends lost 3 bases and 0 bases respectively, with 14 bases between them.

The V and J genes are TRBV30 and TRBJ2-3; TRBD2 matches 12 bases. Per germline, CDR1 GTSNPN and CDR2 SVGIG (reference sequence). Germline trimming cut 1 base from V and 2 bases from J; bases unmatched to any gene: 4. The CDR3 spans 16 residues. CDR3 coding DNA: TGTGCCTGGAGTGCAGGGACTAGCGGGTACACAGATACGCAGTATTTT. Protein: CAWSAGTSGYTDTQYF.

This chain links TRBV6-2 or TRBV6-3 with TRBJ2-7, with D possibly TRBD2 on 7 matching bases. V lost 5 bases and J 6 bases, leaving 20 bases between the germline ends. The CDR3 sequence is 15 residues long. The V gene's germline CDR1 is MNHEY and CDR2 SVGEGT. The CDR3 here is CASSASGGRIFEQYF. The CDR3 DNA reads as TGTGCCAGCAGTGCGTCCGGGGGGCGCATTTTCGAGCAGTACTTC.

This clone was counted only a few times. The rearrangement links TRBV7-2 to TRBJ1-4, with 9 bases fitting TRBD1. The CDR3 extends over 15 amino acids. The germline CDR1 and CDR2 sequences are SGHTA and FQGNSA. With V trimmed by 3 bases and J by 7 bases, 6 bases remained unmatched. The CDR3 sequence: CASSFTDRGGEKLFF. CDR3 DNA: TGTGCCAGCAGCTTCACGGACAGGGGTGGTGAAAAACTGTTTTTT.

This clone was recorded once. Within the sample, other DNA sequences also encode this same CDR3. The chain couples TRBV10-3 to TRBJ1-1; 7 bases match TRBD1. V dropped 4 bases and J dropped 2; count of bases not matched to a gene: 4. This CDR3 region has 14 residues. CDR1 ENHRY and CDR2 SYGVKD come from the germline V gene. The CDR3 sequence: CAISGGTVNTEAFF. The CDR3 bases are TGTGCCATCAGTGGGGGGACAGTAAACACTGAAGCTTTCTTT.

This clone came up a few times. The V gene is TRBV5-1, the J gene TRBJ2-7, with D possibly being TRBD2 (5 bases). This CDR3 is built from 14 residues. CDR1 and CDR2 (germline): SGHRS, YFSETQ. V was clipped by 0 bases and J by 5 bases, with 12 bases between them. CDR3 nucleotide sequence: TGCGCCAGCAGCTTGGGCCCGGGGATGGACGAGCAGTACTTC. Encoded protein: CASSLGPGMDEQYF.

Remarks on this clone: Additional DNA sequences in this sample encode the identical CDR3. The CDR3 nucleotides are TGTGCCAGCAGCGTAGGTGGCGGAACCTACGAGCAGTACTTC. It yields the protein CASSVGGGTYEQYF. The chain has TRBV9 and TRBJ2-7, with D unresolved. Germline CDR1 SGDLS, CDR2 YYNGEE. V was shortened by 0 bases and J by 2 bases, with 9 bases between the two germline ends. The CDR3 spans 14 residues. The variable domain in full, with the rest retrieved from reference TRBV9 and TRBJ2-7, is DSGVTQTPKHLITATGQRVTLRCSPRSGDLSVYWYQQSLDQGLQFLIQYYNGEERAKGNILERFSAQQFPDLHSELNLSSLELGDSALYFCASSVGGGTYEQYFGPGTRLTVT.

The rearrangement joins TRBV11-1 to TRBJ1-2; D is perhaps TRBD1 (6 bases). The V and J ends lost 5 bases and 11 bases respectively, with 24 bases between them. CDR1 is SGHAT, CDR2 FQDESV, per germline (reference sequence). This CDR3 spans 15 amino acids. CDR3 sequence reads: CASSTDWGQSSGYTF. CDR3 nucleotides: TGTGCCAGCAGCACTGACTGGGGGCAATCGTCGGGGTACACCTTC. Full variable domain (rest looked up from reference TRBV11-1 and TRBJ1-2): EAEVAQSPRYKITEKSQAVAFWCDPISGHATLYWYRQILGQGPELLVQFQDESVVDDSQLPKDRFSAERLKGVDSTLKIQPAELGDSAMYLCASSTDWGQSSGYTFGSGTRLTVV.

This chain connects TRBV2 to TRBJ1-1; D call uncertain. The CDR3 loop spans 12 amino acids. Trimming stripped 7 bases from V and 6 bases from J, with 12 bases between. Germline V gives CDR1 SNHLY, CDR2 FYNNEI. The CDR3 DNA is TGTGCCAGCACCCAAGACGCGGCTGAAGCTTTCTTT. Translating it yields CASTQDAAEAFF.

This clone was counted a few times. V is TRBV30 and J is TRBJ1-2, with a possible D match to TRBD1 (5 bases). In germline, CDR1 is GTSNPN, CDR2 SVGIG (reference sequence). The length of the CDR3 is 12 residues. V was clipped by 2 bases and J by 6 bases, with 10 bases between them. The CDR3 DNA reads as TGTGCCTGGAGTTCCACAGGAAATGGCTACACCTTC. Translating gives CAWSSTGNGYTF.

The rearrangement joins TRBV7-9 to TRBJ1-4, with D maybe TRBD1 (5 bases). This CDR3 is 15 amino acids long. The ends were cut back, 5 bases at V and 8 bases at J, with 18 bases in the middle. Germline CDR1 reads SEHNR; CDR2 reads FQNEAQ (reference sequence). CDR3 DNA sequence: TGTGCCAGCAGCGCCGTTCAGGGCTATCGGGAAAAACTGTTTTTT. It translates to CASSAVQGYREKLFF. Together with reference TRBV7-9 and TRBJ1-4, the CDR3 gives the full variable domain: DTGVSQNPRHKITKRGQNVTFRCDPISEHNRLYWYRQTLGQGPEFLTYFQNEAQLEKSRLLSDRFSAERPKGSFSTLEIQRTEQGDSAMYLCASSAVQGYREKLFFGSGTQLSVL.

The chain uses TRBV6-5 and TRBJ1-2, with 8 bases fitting TRBD1. Germline V CDR1 and CDR2: MNHEY, SVGAGI. This CDR3 region has 14 residues. Unmatched junction bases numbered 4, after V lost 4 bases and J lost 3 bases. The CDR3 spells CASSLQGGDYGYTF. CDR3 DNA sequence: TGTGCCAGCAGTTTACAGGGGGGCGACTATGGCTACACCTTC.

This clone was counted once. This chain joins TRBV5-6 and TRBJ2-7, with TRBD1 as a possible D gene (5 bases). The germline V and J ends were trimmed by 2 bases and 6 bases, with 15 bases remaining between them. The germline gives CDR1 SGHDT, CDR2 YYEEEE. This CDR3 spans 14 amino acids. CDR3 DNA sequence: TGTGCCAGCAGCTTACGACAGTCCCCCAGCGAGCAGTACTTC. It encodes CASSLRQSPSEQYF. Looking up the rest from reference TRBV5-6 and TRBJ2-7 gives the full variable domain: DAGVTQSPTHLIKTRGQQVTLRCSPKSGHDTVSWYQQALGQGPQFIFQYYEEEERQRGNFPDRFSGHQFPNYSSELNVNALLLGDSALYLCASSLRQSPSEQYFGPGTRLTVT.

This chain links TRBV13 with TRBJ2-7; weak D call: TRBD1 (5 bases). The CDR3 sequence is 14 residues long. Germline CDR1 and CDR2: PRHDT and FYEKMQ (reference sequence). Trimming pared 0 bases from V and 3 bases from J, leaving 9 bases between. The CDR3 DNA reads as TGTGCCAGCAGCTTAGGCCAGGGTATCTACGAGCAGTACTTC. Its translation: CASSLGQGIYEQYF.

The chain employs TRBV9 and TRBJ2-1; TRBD2 matches 10 bases. Germline loops: CDR1 SGDLS, CDR2 YYNGEE. This CDR3 contains 17 residues. V lost 0 bases and J lost 5; bases outside the gene matches: 8. The chain's CDR3 is CASSVAERGGFDNEQFF. The CDR3 nucleotides are TGTGCCAGCAGCGTAGCGGAGCGGGGGGGCTTTGACAATGAGCAGTTCTTC.

This clone appeared once. CDR3 sequence (DNA): TGTGCCAGCCAGAGAACAGGGAGGGTTTTATCGGGCTCTGGAAACACCATATATTTT. Its translation is CASQRTGRVLSGSGNTIYF. The gene calls are TRBV2 and TRBJ1-3, with D perhaps matching TRBD1 (6 bases). Trimming stripped 8 bases from V and 0 bases from J, with 26 bases between. Germline CDR1 is SNHLY and CDR2 is FYNNEI. The CDR3 is 19 amino acids.

The chain has TRBV11-2 and TRBJ1-1, with a tentative D call TRBD1 (5 bases). Germline-derived CDR1 and CDR2 are SGHAT and FQNNGV. There are 14 residues in the CDR3. The V and J ends lost 6 bases and 6 bases respectively, with 17 bases between them. The CDR3 is CASSMGLRGAEAFF. The CDR3 DNA sequence: TGTGCCAGCAGTATGGGCCTGCGGGGGGCTGAAGCTTTCTTT.

The chain employs TRBV21-1 and TRBJ1-1. TRBV21-1 has pseudogene status. The CDR3 length is 14 residues. The CDR3 DNA sequence: TGTGCCAGCAGCCCCCCGGGGAATGGCACTGAAGCTTTCTTT. Its translation: CASSPPGNGTEAFF.

V is TRBV5-6 and J is TRBJ1-2; D is ambiguous. Germline values: CDR1 SGHDT, CDR2 YYEEEE. This CDR3 region has 15 residues. V lost 3 bases and J 6 bases, leaving 18 bases between the germline ends. The CDR3 DNA follows: TGTGCCAGCAGCTGGGCGGCGGGAGGGAGGCATGGCTACACCTTC. Protein product: CASSWAAGGRHGYTF.

The chain couples TRBV5-1 to TRBJ2-4; perhaps TRBD1 as D (6 bases). V lost 2 bases and J 3 bases, leaving 12 bases between the germline ends. The CDR3 loop spans 15 amino acids. In germline, CDR1 is SGHRS, CDR2 YFSETQ. This CDR3 is CASSLGQIGKNIQYF. CDR3 coding DNA: TGCGCCAGCAGCTTAGGACAGATCGGCAAAAACATTCAGTACTTC.

Concerning this clone: Distinct nucleotide sequences in the sample also encode this CDR3. The chain has TRBV19 and TRBJ2-7; 9 positions match TRBD1. Germline V CDR1 and CDR2: LNHDA, SQIVND (reference sequence). After removal of 6 bases from V and 2 bases from J, the junction contained 8 bases not matched to a gene. The CDR3 totals 15 residues. CDR3 region: CASSIGTGRTYEQYF. Here the CDR3 DNA reads TGTGCCAGTAGCATCGGGACAGGGCGGACCTACGAGCAGTACTTC.

This clone is a singleton in its sample. The chain carries TRBV3-1 (or the pseudogene TRBV3-2) and TRBJ2-7; the match to TRBD2 covers 11 bases. V lost 5 bases, J lost 4 bases, and 7 bases stayed unmatched. This CDR3 comprises 15 residues. The germline V gene has CDR1 LGHDT and CDR2 YNNKEL (reference sequence). CDR3 nucleotides: TGTGCCAGCAGCACTACTAGCGGGGGTCAATACGAGCAGTACTTC. Encoded protein: CASSTTSGGQYEQYF.

The J gene is TRBJ2-2, the V gene TRBV5-6, with D unclear. The V and J ends lost 0 bases and 0 bases respectively, with 12 bases between them. The CDR3 is 17 amino acids. Germline V CDR1 and CDR2: SGHDT, YYEEEE. In nucleotides, the CDR3 is TGTGCCAGCAGCTTGGCCGCAGGCCCCGCGAACACCGGGGAGCTGTTTTTT. It encodes CASSLAAGPANTGELFF.